These 30 T cell receptor beta chains originate from one sample sequenced in a study of shared clonotypes between healthy human individuals (dated by TCRdb to the early 2020s). Library preparation employed the immunoSEQ multiplex PCR assay. In its TCRdb copy, this immuneACCESS table keeps in-frame sequences only and misses some clones. Where compared with another copy, unresolved V genes explain less than half of these, and the others have no known cause. This sample gives about 2.3 million clones in total; more than 80% of them show up just once. 0.39% of the sample goes to the ten largest clones. Input material: naive CD4+ T cells from PBMCs. Read against the paper, the sample's cell subset or site label means: CD45RA+ positively selected. The receptors derive from a man in his late teens or twenties in good health. Some clones in this sample may be carry-over from other donors' samples.

Notes on this clone: A junction boundary mismatches the germline segment, possibly from a read error. This chain joins TRBV7-9 and TRBJ1-1, with 8 bases aligning to TRBD1. CDR1 SEHNR and CDR2 FQNEAQ come from the germline V gene (reference sequence). This CDR3 region has 14 residues. CDR3 sequence reads: CASSPRTGFTEAFF. CDR3 DNA sequence: TGCGCCAGCAGCCCGAGGACAGGGTTCACTGAAGCTTTCTTT.

Only one count was recorded for this clone. Different DNA sequences within this sample yield the same CDR3. The chain uses TRBV9 and TRBJ2-7; D is uncertain. Per the germline V gene, CDR1 is SGDLS and CDR2 is YYNGEE. The CDR3 sequence is 14 residues long. Trimming stripped 5 bases from V and 0 bases from J, with 12 bases between. The CDR3 DNA is TGTGCCAGCAGTCGAGACGGAAGCTCCTACGAGCAGTACTTC. As protein: CASSRDGSSYEQYF.

The V gene is TRBV7-2, the J gene TRBJ1-5; D unresolved. The CDR3 spans 13 residues. Germline CDR1 reads SGHTA; CDR2 reads FQGNSA. V was shortened by 2 bases and J by 7 bases, with 9 bases between the two germline ends. Here the CDR3 reads CASSLMGNQPQHF. The CDR3 DNA follows: TGTGCCAGCAGCTTAATGGGAAACCAGCCCCAGCATTTT.

The chain employs TRBV23-1 and TRBJ1-1; 8 nucleotides agree with TRBD1. TRBV23-1 is assigned to the ORF class and has an uncertain function. Germline trimming cut 6 bases from V and 1 base from J; bases unmatched to any gene: 1. The CDR3 has 13 residues. The CDR3 spells CASRTGANTEAFF. CDR3 in DNA: TGCGCCAGCAGGACAGGGGCGAACACTGAAGCTTTCTTT.

The rearrangement joins TRBV6-5 to TRBJ2-7; possibly TRBD1 or TRBD2 for D (5 bases each). V was cut by 8 bases and J by 6 bases, with 17 bases left in between. The CDR3 is 13 residues long. Germline CDR1 reads MNHEY; CDR2 reads SVGAGI. The CDR3 spells CASHEGHGGEQYF. For the CDR3, the DNA is TGTGCCAGCCATGAGGGCCATGGGGGCGAGCAGTACTTC.

As DNA, the CDR3 is TGTGCCAGCAGTGACCCGACAGGGGCCCCCTACGAGCAGTACTTC. The encoded protein is CASSDPTGAPYEQYF. This chain uses TRBV25-1 with TRBJ2-7; 8 bases are a match to TRBD1. Germline trimming cut 3 bases from V and 2 bases from J; bases unmatched to any gene: 6. This CDR3 has 15 amino acids. Germline lookup yields CDR1 MGHDK and CDR2 SYGVNS.

The genes are TRBV28 and TRBJ2-5, with 12 bases matching TRBD1. V dropped 8 bases and J dropped 2; count of bases not matched to a gene: 6. Germline V gives CDR1 MDHEN, CDR2 SYDVKM. This CDR3 comprises 15 residues. The CDR3 DNA follows: TGTGCCAGCTCAAGGGACAGGGGGCTTCAAGAGACCCAGTACTTC. Translated, it gives CASSRDRGLQETQYF.

The gene calls are TRBV7-3 and TRBJ2-5, with D hard to call. The CDR3 spans 13 residues. Trimming removed 2 bases at V and 0 bases at J, with 4 bases between. Per germline, CDR1 SGHTA and CDR2 FQGTGA. CDR3 nucleotides: TGTGCCAGCAGCTTACAGTACCAAGAGACCCAGTACTTC. Translated: CASSLQYQETQYF.

The chain couples TRBV28 to TRBJ2-1; the match to TRBD1 covers 7 bases. CDR1 and CDR2 from the germline V gene are MDHEN and SYDVKM. CDR3 size: 14 residues. V trimming: 5 bases; J trimming: 5 bases; junction bases outside the gene matches: 6. CDR3 nucleotides: TGTGCCAGCAGTAGGGGGACAGATAACAATGAGCAGTTCTTC. It encodes CASSRGTDNNEQFF.

The CDR3 here is CASSVLAGLSTEAFF. CDR3 in DNA: TGTGCCAGCAGCGTCCTAGCCGGCCTAAGCACTGAAGCTTTCTTT. The rearrangement joins TRBV7-3 to TRBJ1-1; D remains ambiguous. The CDR3 contains 15 residues. Germline V gene data show CDR1 as SGHTA and CDR2 as FQGTGA. V lost 5 bases and J 4 bases, leaving 17 bases between the germline ends.

The DNA of the CDR3 is TGTGCCAGCGGTTCCTTCGGGATTCAAATAATCTACGAGCAGTACTTC. Translating it yields CASGSFGIQIIYEQYF. The chain uses TRBV6-5 and TRBJ2-7; perhaps TRBD2 as D (5 bases). The ends were cut back, 8 bases at V and 3 bases at J, with 23 bases in the middle. Germline V gene sequence: CDR1 MNHEY, CDR2 SVGAGI. The CDR3 contains 16 residues.

The chain joins TRBV9 to TRBJ2-4; 8 nucleotides match TRBD1. V lost 3 bases to trimming and J lost 9 bases; unmatched junction nucleotides: 11. Germline CDR1 reads SGDLS; CDR2 reads YYNGEE. The CDR3 covers 15 residues. The chain's CDR3 is CASSGRTGISSIQYF. The CDR3 DNA follows: TGTGCCAGCAGCGGTCGGACAGGGATAAGTAGCATTCAGTACTTC.

This rearrangement joins TRBV10-2 to TRBJ2-3; no clear D. This CDR3 comprises 15 residues. The V and J ends lost 0 bases and 6 bases respectively, with 13 bases between them. CDR1 and CDR2 (germline): WSHSY, SAAADI. CDR3 nucleotide sequence: TGCGCCAGCAGTGAGTCCCTTGCTCGGTGGGATACGCAGTATTTT. Its translation is CASSESLARWDTQYF.

The chain employs TRBV29-1 and TRBJ1-4; D possibly corresponds to TRBD1 (6 bases). V was cut by 3 bases and J by 7 bases, with 15 bases left in between. The CDR3 totals 14 residues. Germline loops: CDR1 SQVTM, CDR2 ANQGSEA. The CDR3 coding sequence is TGCAGCGTTGATGGGGGGGCCGGTCGTGAAAAACTGTTTTTT. The encoded protein is CSVDGGAGREKLFF.

The V and J genes are TRBV19 and TRBJ1-5; 7 nucleotides match TRBD1. This CDR3 has 16 amino acids. Germline V gives CDR1 LNHDA, CDR2 SQIVND (reference sequence). V was pared by 5 bases and J by 0 bases, with 7 bases of the junction left unmatched. As DNA, the CDR3 is TGTGCCAGTAGTCCCGTGACAGGGCATAGCAATCAGCCCCAGCATTTT. Protein product: CASSPVTGHSNQPQHF.

The chain is built from TRBV6-5 and TRBJ1-5, with 7 bases identical to TRBD1. CDR3 size: 14 residues. Per the germline V gene, CDR1 is MNHEY and CDR2 is SVGAGI. J was trimmed by 6 bases and V by 2 bases; bases with no gene match: 4. Written as DNA, the CDR3 is TGTGCCAGCAGTTACGACAGGGACCGTCAGCCCCAGCATTTT. It translates to CASSYDRDRQPQHF.

V is TRBV4-1 and J is TRBJ1-3; D is possibly TRBD1 (5 bases). The ends were cut back, 5 bases at V and 4 bases at J, with 15 bases in the middle. Looked up from germline, CDR1 is MGHRA and CDR2 is YSYEKL. The CDR3 runs to 15 residues. The CDR3 here is CASSFQGSSGNTIYF. Here the CDR3 DNA reads TGCGCCAGCAGCTTCCAGGGTTCTTCCGGAAACACCATATATTTT.

CDR3 protein: CASSDIGSPIGFF. The CDR3, as DNA: TGTGCCAGCAGTGACATTGGTAGCCCAATTGGGTTCTTC. The chain uses TRBV6-1 and TRBJ2-1, with no clear D. Germline V gene sequence: CDR1 MNHNS, CDR2 SASEGT. The CDR3 has 13 amino acids. The V end was cut by 3 bases, the J end by 15 bases, with 18 bases between.

The J gene is TRBJ1-5, the V gene TRBV2; no definite D call. The CDR3 extends over 15 amino acids. V was trimmed by 6 bases and J by 1 base, leaving 13 bases between them. CDR1 and CDR2 from the germline V gene are SNHLY and FYNNEI. The CDR3 DNA reads as TGTGCCAGCAGCCCCTATGGGGTAAGCAATCAGCCCCAGCATTTT. It yields the protein CASSPYGVSNQPQHF.

This clone was counted a few times. The chain has TRBV4-3 and TRBJ1-1; 7 bases align to TRBD1. The CDR3 extends over 15 amino acids. Germline loops: CDR1 LGHNA, CDR2 YSLEER. The trim removed 4 bases at V and 0 bases at J, leaving 5 bases unmatched. CDR3 in DNA: TGCGCCAGCAGCCTCTCGGGACAGCTGAACACTGAAGCTTTCTTT. Protein product: CASSLSGQLNTEAFF.

The chain is built from TRBV11-2 and TRBJ2-7; D is undetermined. The CDR3 runs to 15 residues. Germline V gene sequence: CDR1 SGHAT, CDR2 FQNNGV. V gave up 3 bases and J gave up 0 bases, with 12 bases separating them. The CDR3: CASSFSVTGSYEQYF. The CDR3, as DNA: TGTGCCAGCAGCTTTTCAGTGACTGGCTCCTACGAGCAGTACTTC.

The genes are TRBV6-1 and TRBJ1-2; TRBD1 matches at 7 bases. Germline values: CDR1 MNHNS, CDR2 SASEGT. The CDR3 runs 12 residues. The V gene end was trimmed by 7 bases and the J gene end by 5 bases; junction bases not matched to a gene: 4. The CDR3: CASNDREYGYTF. CDR3 coding DNA: TGTGCCAGCAATGACAGGGAATATGGCTACACCTTC.

The V and J genes are TRBV5-3 and TRBJ2-2; 8 bases match TRBD2. TRBV5-3 is an ORF, and what it does is uncertain. Losses at the gene ends were 0 bases for V and 9 bases for J; bases not matched to a gene: 16. The CDR3 runs 18 residues. The chain's CDR3 is CARSLAGGLAGRDRELFF. DNA of the CDR3: TGTGCCAGAAGCTTGGCCGGTGGGCTAGCGGGCCGGGACCGGGAGCTGTTTTTT.

The V gene is TRBV5-1, the J gene TRBJ2-1; 11 nucleotides agree with TRBD2. The J segment lost 1 base and the V segment lost 0 bases, leaving 6 bases of the junction unmatched. Per germline, CDR1 SGHRS and CDR2 YFSETQ. The length of the CDR3 is 18 residues. This chain's CDR3 is CASSLALAGGPSYNEQFF. As DNA, the CDR3 is TGCGCCAGCAGCTTGGCCTTAGCGGGAGGGCCGTCCTACAATGAGCAGTTCTTC.

In regard to this clone: One end of the junction varies from germline; a read error may be responsible. Within the sample, other DNA sequences also encode this same CDR3. The V call is TRBV5-6, the J call TRBJ1-1; no firm D call. The CDR3 runs 18 residues. From germline, CDR1 is SGHDT and CDR2 YYEEEE. In nucleotides, the CDR3 is TGTGCCAGCAGCAGACATGGCTCCCTTTGGGGTATGAACACTGAAGCTTTCTTC. Its translation is CASSRHGSLWGMNTEAFF. Full variable domain (rest looked up from reference TRBV5-6 and TRBJ1-1): DAGVTQSPTHLIKTRGQQVTLRCSPKSGHDTVSWYQQALGQGPQFIFQYYEEEERQRGNFPDRFSGHQFPNYSSELNVNALLLGDSALYLCASSRHGSLWGMNTEAFFGQGTRLTVV.

On this clone: Other DNA sequences in this specimen translate into the identical CDR3. The rearrangement joins TRBV7-2 to TRBJ2-1; D call uncertain. V was pared by 1 base and J by 0 bases, with 7 bases between. The CDR3 sequence is 15 residues long. Germline CDR1 reads SGHTA; CDR2 reads FQGNSA. The CDR3 nucleotides read TGTGCCAGCAGCTTAGACCGGGCCTCCTACAATGAGCAGTTCTTC. Encoded protein: CASSLDRASYNEQFF.

The V gene is TRBV7-9, the J gene TRBJ1-1; D gene unclear. V was clipped by 2 bases and J by 1 base, with 14 bases between them. CDR3 size: 16 residues. Germline CDR1 reads SEHNR; CDR2 reads FQNEAQ (reference sequence). CDR3 in amino acids: CASSLILRTGNTEAFF. As DNA, the CDR3 is TGTGCCAGCAGCTTAATACTCAGGACGGGGAACACTGAAGCTTTCTTT.

The chain employs TRBV4-1 and TRBJ2-5; 11 bases align to TRBD2. This CDR3 has 16 amino acids. Germline V CDR1 and CDR2: MGHRA, YSYEKL. Trimming cost V 0 bases and J 4 bases; bases outside gene matches: 4. The CDR3 region has the DNA TGCGCCAGCAGCCAAGACCCTACTAGCGGGAGAGAGACCCAGTACTTC. This gives the protein CASSQDPTSGRETQYF.

The chain employs TRBV6-5 and TRBJ2-7; D unresolved. Trimming took 2 bases from V and 0 from J, leaving 11 bases between them. CDR3 length: 15 amino acids. CDR1 is MNHEY and CDR2 is SVGAGI in the germline V gene. CDR3 coding DNA: TGTGCCAGCAGTTACCTCGCTGGTAGCTCCTACGAGCAGTACTTC. Its translation: CASSYLAGSSYEQYF.

This chain joins TRBV5-1 and TRBJ1-1; 9 positions match TRBD1. This CDR3 region has 17 residues. Germline CDR1 and CDR2: SGHRS and YFSETQ. With 0 bases clipped from V and 4 bases from J, the junction kept 10 bases outside the gene matches. CDR3 sequence: CASSLGSWTGVVTEAFF. DNA of the CDR3: TGCGCCAGCAGCTTGGGTTCTTGGACAGGGGTCGTCACTGAAGCTTTCTTT.